The 29 T cell receptor beta chains in this list originate from one sample, sequenced in a study of shared clonotypes between healthy human individuals. Libraries were prepared by immunoSEQ multiplex PCR; TCRdb keeps only in-frame clonotypes and omits some of them. This sample yields under 2.5 million clones, of which about nine tenths are seen a single time; approximately 0.41% belongs to the top ten. The sequencing input was naive CD4+ T cells from PBMCs. The subset here: CD45RA+ positively selected. Receptors were obtained from a man aged 18 to 30 in good health. Some clones in this sample may be carry-over from other donors' samples.

The rearrangement uses TRBV5-1 and TRBJ1-1; D uncertain. Germline values: CDR1 SGHRS, CDR2 YFSETQ. Trimming took 2 bases from V and 4 from J, leaving 18 bases between them. This CDR3 contains 16 residues. CDR3 sequence reads: CASSFQALEASTEAFF. CDR3 nucleotides: TGCGCCAGCAGCTTTCAGGCGTTGGAAGCATCCACTGAAGCTTTCTTT. Full variable domain (outside the CDR3, taken from reference TRBV5-1 and TRBJ1-1): KAGVTQTPRYLIKTRGQQVTLSCSPISGHRSVSWYQQTPGQGLQFLFEYFSETQRNKGNFPGRFSGRQFSNSRSEMNVSTLELGDSALYLCASSFQALEASTEAFFGQGTRLTVV.

The gene calls are TRBV19 and TRBJ2-4, with D maybe TRBD1 (6 bases). V was shortened by 4 bases and J by 7 bases, with 17 bases between the two germline ends. The CDR3 is 15 amino acids. Germline loops: CDR1 LNHDA, CDR2 SQIVND (reference sequence). CDR3 DNA: TGTGCCAGTAGTAGCAGCCGCCGGGACACGAACATTCAGTACTTC. Translating gives CASSSSRRDTNIQYF. Drawing the rest from reference TRBV19 and TRBJ2-4, the complete variable domain is DGGITQSPKYLFRKEGQNVTLSCEQNLNHDAMYWYRQDPGQGLRLIYYSQIVNDFQKGDIAEGYSVSREKKESFPLTVTSAQKNPTAFYLCASSSSRRDTNIQYFGAGTRLSVL.

The rearrangement uses TRBV7-6 and TRBJ2-3, with unresolved D. V dropped 1 base and J dropped 4 bases, with 9 bases sitting between them. The CDR3 has 14 residues. Germline CDR1 and CDR2: SGHVS and FNYEAQ. In DNA form, the CDR3 reads TGTGCCAGCAGCTTAGTTATCTTCCCAGATACGCAGTATTTT. Translation: CASSLVIFPDTQYF.

This clone was detected once. The chain has TRBV5-6 and TRBJ2-3; TRBD2 might be the D (5 bases). Per the germline V gene, CDR1 is SGHDT and CDR2 is YYEEEE. This CDR3 is built from 15 residues. The germline V and J ends were trimmed by 0 bases and 3 bases, with 11 bases remaining between them. CDR3 nucleotide sequence: TGTGCCAGCAGCTTGGCAGGAGGCGGGACAGATACGCAGTATTTT. Protein product: CASSLAGGGTDTQYF.

This chain's CDR3 is CASSLSGTVPYEQYF. In DNA, the CDR3 is TGTGCCAGCAGCTTATCCGGGACAGTCCCCTACGAGCAGTACTTC. This chain links TRBV11-1 with TRBJ2-7; 7 bases are shared with TRBD1. From germline, CDR1 is SGHAT and CDR2 FQDESV (reference sequence). This CDR3 has 15 amino acids. V gave up 2 bases and J gave up 2 bases; unmatched junction bases: 6.

V is TRBV5-1 and J is TRBJ2-2; TRBD2 aligns across 7 bases. The CDR3 is 16 amino acids. Looked up from germline, CDR1 is SGHRS and CDR2 is YFSETQ. V was pared by 0 bases and J by 4 bases, with 6 bases of the junction left unmatched. In nucleotides, the CDR3 is TGCGCCAGCAGCTTGGAGACGGGAGGAGGCACCGGGGAGCTGTTTTTT. It translates to CASSLETGGGTGELFF.

The rearrangement joins TRBV28 to TRBJ2-7; no firm D call. The V end was cut by 5 bases, the J end by 2 bases, with 22 bases between. The CDR3 spans 17 residues. Looked up from germline, CDR1 is MDHEN and CDR2 is SYDVKM. The CDR3, as DNA: TGTGCCAGCAGTGCCCATTTTCAGGCCCCCTCTACCTACGAGCAGTACTTC. Translation: CASSAHFQAPSTYEQYF.

This sequence joins TRBV9 and TRBJ2-1; D gene ambiguous. Germline lookup yields CDR1 SGDLS and CDR2 YYNGEE. The CDR3 is 16 amino acids. V lost 0 bases, J lost 9 bases, and 19 bases lay in between. The CDR3 region is CASSVAYRERRGEQFF. The CDR3 DNA follows: TGTGCCAGCAGCGTAGCTTACCGAGAAAGGAGAGGTGAGCAGTTCTTC.

The table lists this clone with a count of one. The CDR3 here is CASSPRLRANVKFF. As DNA, the CDR3 is TGTGCCAGCAGTCCCCGATTAAGAGCAAATGTTAAGTTCTTC. The rearrangement uses TRBV28 and TRBJ2-1; no clear D. Germline V gives CDR1 MDHEN, CDR2 SYDVKM. The V end lost 5 bases, the J end lost 14 bases, and 22 bases lay between the germline ends. This CDR3 has 14 residues.

The gene calls are TRBV9 and TRBJ1-2, with a possible D match to TRBD1 (5 bases). Germline CDR1 SGDLS, CDR2 YYNGEE. Trimming removed 4 bases from V and 0 bases from J, with 16 bases in between. The CDR3 covers 16 residues. The CDR3: CASSPSLGRTNYGYTF. CDR3 DNA: TGTGCCAGCAGCCCCTCATTGGGACGGACTAACTATGGCTACACCTTC.

The chain recombines TRBV11-2 with TRBJ2-7, with a tentative D call TRBD1 (6 bases). CDR1 and CDR2 from the germline V gene are SGHAT and FQNNGV. The CDR3 contains 15 residues. V gave up 3 bases and J gave up 3 bases, with 15 bases separating them. The DNA for the CDR3 is TGTGCCAGCAGCTTGCCGGGACACTACTACTACGAGCAGTACTTC. Translating it yields CASSLPGHYYYEQYF. The full variable domain, in which reference TRBV11-2 and TRBJ2-7 provide the parts outside the CDR3, is EAGVAQSPRYKIIEKRQSVAFWCNPISGHATLYWYQQILGQGPKLLIQFQNNGVVDDSQLPKDRFSAERLKGVDSTLKIQPAKLEDSAVYLCASSLPGHYYYEQYFGPGTRLTVT.

The CDR3 loop reads CASSLSTGSTDTQYF. The CDR3 DNA reads as TGTGCCAGCAGCTTATCGACAGGGTCCACAGATACGCAGTATTTT. The chain is built from TRBV7-9 and TRBJ2-3; TRBD1 matches at 7 bases. J gave up 2 bases and V 2 bases, and 4 bases lay outside the gene matches. Per the germline V gene, CDR1 is SEHNR and CDR2 is FQNEAQ (reference sequence). The CDR3 runs 15 residues.

This rearrangement joins TRBV28 to TRBJ1-1, with D possibly matching TRBD1 (5 bases). Trimming removed 6 bases from V and 1 base from J, with 12 bases in between. CDR1 and CDR2 (germline): MDHEN, SYDVKM. The CDR3 sequence is 14 residues long. The CDR3 coding sequence is TGTGCCAGCAGGAGAACACAGGCGAACACTGAAGCTTTCTTT. The encoded protein is CASRRTQANTEAFF.

The rearrangement links TRBV4-1 to TRBJ2-6; 8 positions match TRBD1. V shed 2 bases, J shed 0 bases, and the junction held 6 bases outside the gene matches. Germline CDR1 reads MGHRA; CDR2 reads YSYEKL. The CDR3 runs to 18 residues. The CDR3 nucleotides are TGCGCCAGCAGCCAAACCGGGGACAGGACCTCTGGGGCCAACGTCCTGACTTTC. Its translation is CASSQTGDRTSGANVLTF.

The chain couples TRBV4-2 to TRBJ1-1; the D is unclear. The germline V gene encodes CDR1 LGHNA and CDR2 YNFKEQ. V was pared by 5 bases and J by 1 base, with 11 bases between. The CDR3 covers 14 residues. CDR3 amino acids: CASSSQTQNTEAFF. The CDR3 DNA follows: TGTGCCAGCAGCTCACAGACCCAGAACACTGAAGCTTTCTTT.

The V call is TRBV28, the J call TRBJ2-2; the D call may be TRBD1 or TRBD2 (5 bases each). The CDR3 sequence is 18 residues long. Between the trimmed V and J ends, which lost 1 base and 1 base, there was a span of 16 bases. CDR1 is MDHEN and CDR2 is SYDVKM in the germline V gene. CDR3 loop: CASSLSRWGRLNTGELFF. DNA for the CDR3: TGTGCCAGCAGTTTATCACGCTGGGGACGCTTGAACACCGGGGAGCTGTTTTTT. The variable domain in full, completed from reference TRBV28 and TRBJ2-2, reads DVKVTQSSRYLVKRTGEKVFLECVQDMDHENMFWYRQDPGLGLRLIYFSYDVKMKEKGDIPEGYSVSREKKERFSLILESASTNQTSMYLCASSLSRWGRLNTGELFFGEGSRLTVL.

This clone was seen just once. The V call is TRBV19, the J call TRBJ2-1; 9 bases match TRBD1. The CDR3 is made up of 14 amino acids. Trimming removed 8 bases from V and 2 bases from J; junction bases left unmatched: 4. Germline V gene sequence: CDR1 LNHDA, CDR2 SQIVND (reference sequence). The CDR3: CASGQGQTYNEQFF. CDR3 bases: TGTGCCAGTGGACAGGGGCAAACCTACAATGAGCAGTTCTTC.

The V and J genes are TRBV5-1 and TRBJ2-5; 12 nucleotides agree with TRBD2. The germline V gene has CDR1 SGHRS and CDR2 YFSETQ. The CDR3 is 14 residues long. The J segment lost 5 bases and the V segment lost 6 bases, leaving 5 bases of the junction unmatched. In nucleotides, the CDR3 is TGCGCCAGCACCCTGGGACTAGCGGGCGAGACCCAGTACTTC. Its protein product is CASTLGLAGETQYF.

The chain employs TRBV7-8 and TRBJ2-2, with D unclear. The CDR3 is made up of 15 amino acids. Between the trimmed V and J ends, which lost 4 bases and 3 bases, there was a span of 12 bases. Germline-derived CDR1 and CDR2 are SGHVS and FQNEAQ. Written as DNA, the CDR3 is TGTGCCAGCAGCTCCGGGCTTGTAGACACCGGGGAGCTGTTTTTT. Its protein product is CASSSGLVDTGELFF.

J is TRBJ2-6 and V is TRBV11-3; possibly TRBD1 for D (6 bases). Germline-derived CDR1 and CDR2 are SGHNT and YENEEA. This CDR3 region has 17 residues. The ends were cut back, 1 base at V and 1 base at J, with 11 bases in the middle. This CDR3 reads CASSLGQGLSGANVLTF. The CDR3 DNA reads TGTGCCAGCAGCTTAGGGCAGGGGCTTTCTGGGGCCAACGTCCTGACTTTC.

The chain recombines TRBV28 with TRBJ2-1, with 7 bases that match TRBD1. Germline lookup yields CDR1 MDHEN and CDR2 SYDVKM. The CDR3 is 14 residues long. Trimming took 6 bases from V and 6 from J; bases not matched to a gene: 8. The CDR3 nucleotides read TGTGCCAGCAGCATAAACAGGGGCGGCAATGAGCAGTTCTTC. Amino acid sequence: CASSINRGGNEQFF. Drawing the rest from reference TRBV28 and TRBJ2-1, the complete variable domain is DVKVTQSSRYLVKRTGEKVFLECVQDMDHENMFWYRQDPGLGLRLIYFSYDVKMKEKGDIPEGYSVSREKKERFSLILESASTNQTSMYLCASSINRGGNEQFFGPGTRLTVL.

The CDR3 here is CATTGGYNEQFF. The CDR3 region has the DNA TGTGCCACCACAGGGGGCTACAATGAGCAGTTCTTC. The rearrangement uses TRBV18 and TRBJ2-1, with TRBD1 identical over 8 bases. V lost 10 bases, J lost 3 bases, and 2 bases stayed unmatched. This CDR3 has 12 amino acids. Germline V gene sequence: CDR1 KGHSH, CDR2 LQKENI.

The CDR3 region is CASSFTQGAARAFF. The CDR3 DNA is TGTGCCAGCAGCTTTACTCAGGGGGCCGCGAGGGCTTTCTTT. J is TRBJ1-1 and V is TRBV7-2; 8 bases match TRBD1. Losses at the gene ends were 3 bases for V and 11 bases for J; bases not matched to a gene: 11. This CDR3 region has 14 residues. Germline V gives CDR1 SGHTA, CDR2 FQGNSA.

The rearrangement uses TRBV2 and TRBJ2-5; D unresolved. Germline CDR1 and CDR2: SNHLY and FYNNEI. V gave up 7 bases and J gave up 4 bases, with 4 bases separating them. The CDR3 contains 10 residues. CDR3 in amino acids: CASTAETQYF. CDR3 DNA sequence: TGTGCCAGCACGGCAGAGACCCAGTACTTC.

The chain uses TRBV7-2 and TRBJ2-3; TRBD2 aligns across 12 bases. V gave up 5 bases and J gave up 2 bases; unmatched junction bases: 5. Per the germline V gene, CDR1 is SGHTA and CDR2 is FQGNSA. This CDR3 has 16 amino acids. The CDR3: CASSPLAGGYTDTQYF. CDR3 DNA: TGTGCCAGCAGCCCGCTAGCGGGAGGGTACACAGATACGCAGTATTTT.

The chain uses TRBV9 and TRBJ1-1; D is unresolved. V gave up 4 bases and J gave up 10 bases, with 20 bases separating them. Per the germline V gene, CDR1 is SGDLS and CDR2 is YYNGEE. This CDR3 region has 14 residues. The DNA for the CDR3 is TGTGCCAGCAGCCGAAGCCAGGTCCCCAATCGAGCTTTCTTT. Translation gives CASSRSQVPNRAFF.

The CDR3 bases are TGCGCCAGCAGCCAAGCGCGGGAGGGCGACGAGCAGTACTTC. This encodes CASSQAREGDEQYF. The V and J genes are TRBV4-1 and TRBJ2-7, with 9 bases matching TRBD2. CDR1 is MGHRA and CDR2 is YSYEKL in the germline V gene. J lost 5 bases, V lost 1 base, and 3 bases had no gene match. The CDR3 loop spans 14 amino acids.

The rearrangement links TRBV7-2 to TRBJ2-7, with D perhaps TRBD2 (6 bases). The CDR3 sequence is 11 residues long. V gave up 2 bases and J gave up 10 bases, with 9 bases separating them. Germline loops: CDR1 SGHTA, CDR2 FQGNSA. The CDR3 nucleotides are TGTGCCAGCAGCTTATTGGGACTTCAGTACTTC. It specifies CASSLLGLQYF.

The chain is built from TRBV6-5 and TRBJ2-1, with D maybe TRBD2 (5 bases). CDR1 MNHEY and CDR2 SVGAGI come from the germline V gene. This CDR3 is built from 16 residues. The V gene lost 2 bases and the J gene lost 2 bases, with 13 bases spanning the gap. CDR3 loop: CASSYGGLTTYNEQFF. The CDR3 coding sequence is TGTGCCAGCAGTTACGGTGGACTTACTACCTACAATGAGCAGTTCTTC.